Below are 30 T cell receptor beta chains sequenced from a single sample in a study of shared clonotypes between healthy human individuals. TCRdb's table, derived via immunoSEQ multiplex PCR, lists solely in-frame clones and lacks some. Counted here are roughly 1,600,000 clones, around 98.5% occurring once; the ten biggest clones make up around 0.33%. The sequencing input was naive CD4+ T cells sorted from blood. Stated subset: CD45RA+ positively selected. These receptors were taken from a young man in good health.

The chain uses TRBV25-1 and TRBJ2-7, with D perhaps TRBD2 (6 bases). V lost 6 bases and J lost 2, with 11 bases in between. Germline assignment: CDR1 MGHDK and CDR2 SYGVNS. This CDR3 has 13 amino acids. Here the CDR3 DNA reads TGTGCCAGCAGCCAGGGAGGTCCCTACGAGCAGTACTTC. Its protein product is CASSQGGPYEQYF.

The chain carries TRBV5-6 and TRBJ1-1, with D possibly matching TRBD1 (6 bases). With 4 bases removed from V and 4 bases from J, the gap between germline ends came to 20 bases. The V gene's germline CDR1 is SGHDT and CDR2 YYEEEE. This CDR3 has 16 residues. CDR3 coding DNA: TGTGCCAGCAGCCTGAAACAGGGTGGGTTGCGCACTGAAGCTTTCTTT. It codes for CASSLKQGGLRTEAFF.

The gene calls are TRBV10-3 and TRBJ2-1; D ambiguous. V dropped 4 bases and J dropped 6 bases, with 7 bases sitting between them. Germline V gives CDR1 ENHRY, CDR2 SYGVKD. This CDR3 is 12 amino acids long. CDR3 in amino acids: CAISGRPNEQFF. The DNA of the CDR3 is TGTGCCATCAGTGGCCGTCCCAATGAGCAGTTCTTC.

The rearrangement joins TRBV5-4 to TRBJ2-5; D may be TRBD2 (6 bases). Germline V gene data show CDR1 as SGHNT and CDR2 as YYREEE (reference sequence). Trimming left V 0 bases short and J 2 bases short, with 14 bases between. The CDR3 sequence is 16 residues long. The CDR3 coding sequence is TGTGCCAGCAGCTTGGCAGGGCGGGAATTTCAAGAGACCCAGTACTTC. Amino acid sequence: CASSLAGREFQETQYF.

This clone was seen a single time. The CDR3 spells CASSLRTPGGAGPQHF. The CDR3 nucleotides read TGTGCCAGCAGTCTCCGCACGCCAGGGGGCGCAGGGCCCCAGCATTTT. The chain combines TRBV27 with TRBJ1-5; 8 positions match TRBD1. After removal of 5 bases from V and 9 bases from J, the junction contained 15 bases not matched to a gene. The germline V gene has CDR1 MNHEY and CDR2 SMNVEV (reference sequence). This CDR3 spans 16 amino acids.

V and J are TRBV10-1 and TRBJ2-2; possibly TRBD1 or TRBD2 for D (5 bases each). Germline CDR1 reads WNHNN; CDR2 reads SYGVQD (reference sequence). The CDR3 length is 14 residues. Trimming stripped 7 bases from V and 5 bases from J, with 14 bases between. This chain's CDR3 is CASMGVDKTGELFF. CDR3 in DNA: TGCGCCAGCATGGGGGTTGATAAAACCGGGGAGCTGTTTTTT.

CDR3 coding DNA: TGCAGCGTTGAATACAGTGGAAACACCATATATTTT. It translates to CSVEYSGNTIYF. V is TRBV29-1 and J is TRBJ1-3; no firm D call. The CDR3 extends over 12 amino acids. The V end was cut by 2 bases, the J end by 3 bases, with 5 bases between. CDR1 is SQVTM and CDR2 is ANQGSEA in the germline V gene.

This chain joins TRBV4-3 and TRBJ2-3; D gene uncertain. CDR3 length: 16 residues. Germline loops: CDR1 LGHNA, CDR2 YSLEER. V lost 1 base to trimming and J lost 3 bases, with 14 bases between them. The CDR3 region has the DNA TGCGCCAGCAGCCAAGCGGCGGCGATTGGAACAGATACGCAGTATTTT. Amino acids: CASSQAAAIGTDTQYF.

The CDR3 region has the DNA TGCGCCAGCAGCCGAGGGACAGGGACCTATGGCTACACCTTC. This sequence encodes CASSRGTGTYGYTF. The chain joins TRBV4-3 to TRBJ1-2, with 9 positions matching TRBD1. The CDR3 contains 14 residues. Trimming at V came to 4 bases and at J to 4 bases, leaving 4 bases not matched to a gene. Germline V gives CDR1 LGHNA, CDR2 YSLEER.

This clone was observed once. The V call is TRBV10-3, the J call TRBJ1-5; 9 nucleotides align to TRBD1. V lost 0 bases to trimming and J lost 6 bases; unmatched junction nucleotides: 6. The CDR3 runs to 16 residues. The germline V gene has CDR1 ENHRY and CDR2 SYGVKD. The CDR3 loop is CAISESVQGAGQPQHF. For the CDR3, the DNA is TGTGCCATCAGTGAGTCCGTACAGGGGGCGGGTCAGCCCCAGCATTTT.

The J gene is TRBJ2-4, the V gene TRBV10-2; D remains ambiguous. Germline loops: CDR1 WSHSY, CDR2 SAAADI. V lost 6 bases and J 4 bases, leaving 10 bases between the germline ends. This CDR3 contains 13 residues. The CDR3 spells CASRYSVKNIQYF. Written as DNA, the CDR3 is TGCGCCAGCAGATACAGCGTGAAAAACATTCAGTACTTC.

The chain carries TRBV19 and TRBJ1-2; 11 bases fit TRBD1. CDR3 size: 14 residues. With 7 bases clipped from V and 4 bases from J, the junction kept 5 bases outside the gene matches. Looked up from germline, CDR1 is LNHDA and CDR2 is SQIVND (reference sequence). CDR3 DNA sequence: TGTGCCAGTACTCCCGGGACAGGGGGCTATGGCTACACCTTC. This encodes CASTPGTGGYGYTF. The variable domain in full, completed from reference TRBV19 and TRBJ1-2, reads DGGITQSPKYLFRKEGQNVTLSCEQNLNHDAMYWYRQDPGQGLRLIYYSQIVNDFQKGDIAEGYSVSREKKESFPLTVTSAQKNPTAFYLCASTPGTGGYGYTFGSGTRLTVV.

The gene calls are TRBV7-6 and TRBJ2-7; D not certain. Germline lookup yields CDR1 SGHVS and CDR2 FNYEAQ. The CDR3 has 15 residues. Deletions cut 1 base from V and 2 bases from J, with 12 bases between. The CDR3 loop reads CASSLVTDSTYEQYF. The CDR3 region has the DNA TGTGCCAGCAGCTTAGTTACAGACTCGACCTACGAGCAGTACTTC.

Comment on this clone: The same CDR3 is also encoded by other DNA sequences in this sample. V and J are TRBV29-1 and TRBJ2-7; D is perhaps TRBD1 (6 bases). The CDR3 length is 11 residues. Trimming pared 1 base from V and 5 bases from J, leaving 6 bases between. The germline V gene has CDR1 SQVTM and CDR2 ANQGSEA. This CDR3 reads CSVEGGHEQYF. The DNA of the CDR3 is TGCAGCGTTGAAGGGGGGCACGAGCAGTACTTC.

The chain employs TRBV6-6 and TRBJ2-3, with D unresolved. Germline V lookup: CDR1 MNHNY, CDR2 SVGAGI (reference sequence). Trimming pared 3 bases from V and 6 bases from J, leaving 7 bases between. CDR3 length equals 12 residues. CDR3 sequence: CASSYTLDTQYF. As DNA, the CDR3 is TGTGCCAGCAGTTATACTTTGGATACGCAGTATTTT.

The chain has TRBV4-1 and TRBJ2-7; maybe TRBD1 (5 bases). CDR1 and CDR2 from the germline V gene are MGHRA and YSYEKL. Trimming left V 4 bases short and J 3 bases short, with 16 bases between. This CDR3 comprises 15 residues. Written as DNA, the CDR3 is TGCGCCAGCAGCCCCCAGGGCGACAAGCGCTACGAGCAGTACTTC. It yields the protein CASSPQGDKRYEQYF.

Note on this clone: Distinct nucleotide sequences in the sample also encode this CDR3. This CDR3 is CSVGGDTQYF. The CDR3 DNA reads TGCAGCGTCGGGGGGGATACGCAGTATTTT. This chain uses TRBV29-1 with TRBJ2-3; 7 bases align to TRBD2. The CDR3 consists of 10 residues. The V segment lost 6 bases and the J segment 6 bases; nucleotides outside the gene matches: 0. Germline values: CDR1 SQVTM, CDR2 ANQGSEA.

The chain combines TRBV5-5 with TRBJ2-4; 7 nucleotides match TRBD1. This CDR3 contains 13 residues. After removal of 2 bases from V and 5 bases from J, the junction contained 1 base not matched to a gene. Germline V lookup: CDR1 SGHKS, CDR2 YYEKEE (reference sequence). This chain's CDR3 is CASSFGTENIQYF. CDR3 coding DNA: TGTGCCAGCAGCTTCGGGACAGAAAACATTCAGTACTTC.

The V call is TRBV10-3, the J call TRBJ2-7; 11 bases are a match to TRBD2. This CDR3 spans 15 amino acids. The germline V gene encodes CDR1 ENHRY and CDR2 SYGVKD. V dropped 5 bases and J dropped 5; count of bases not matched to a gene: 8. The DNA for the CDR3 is TGTGCCATCAGTTTCGTAGCGGGAGGGCCTCACGAGCAGTACTTC. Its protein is CAISFVAGGPHEQYF.

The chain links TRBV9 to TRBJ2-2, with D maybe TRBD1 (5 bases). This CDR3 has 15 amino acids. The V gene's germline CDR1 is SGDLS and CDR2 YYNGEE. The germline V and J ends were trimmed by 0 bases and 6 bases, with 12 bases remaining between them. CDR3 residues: CASSVAAGYPGELFF. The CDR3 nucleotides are TGTGCCAGCAGCGTAGCTGCAGGGTATCCCGGGGAGCTGTTTTTT.

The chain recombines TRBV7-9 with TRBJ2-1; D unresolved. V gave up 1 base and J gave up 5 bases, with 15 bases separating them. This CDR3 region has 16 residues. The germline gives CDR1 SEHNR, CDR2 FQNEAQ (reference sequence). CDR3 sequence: CASSLGPRMANNEQFF. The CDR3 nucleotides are TGTGCCAGCAGCTTAGGTCCACGAATGGCAAACAATGAGCAGTTCTTC.

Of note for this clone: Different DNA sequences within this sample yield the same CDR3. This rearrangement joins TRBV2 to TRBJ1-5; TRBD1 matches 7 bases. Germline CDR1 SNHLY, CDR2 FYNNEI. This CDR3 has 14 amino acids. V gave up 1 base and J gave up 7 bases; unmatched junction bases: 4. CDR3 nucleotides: TGTGCCAGCAGTGAAGAAGGGGGCGGCCAGCCCCAGCATTTT. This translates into CASSEEGGGQPQHF.

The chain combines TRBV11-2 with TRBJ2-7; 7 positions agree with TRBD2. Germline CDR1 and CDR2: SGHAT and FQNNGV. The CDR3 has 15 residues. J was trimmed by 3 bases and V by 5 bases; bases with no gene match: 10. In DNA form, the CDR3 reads TGTGCCAGCAGCCGAGGGGCGGGAGCGTACTACGAGCAGTACTTC. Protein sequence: CASSRGAGAYYEQYF.

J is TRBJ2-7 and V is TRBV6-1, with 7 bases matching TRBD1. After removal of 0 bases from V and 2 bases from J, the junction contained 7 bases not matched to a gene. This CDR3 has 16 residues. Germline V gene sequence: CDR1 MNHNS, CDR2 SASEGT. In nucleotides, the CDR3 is TGTGCCAGCAGTGAAGCTTCCGGACAGGCAACCTACGAGCAGTACTTC. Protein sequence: CASSEASGQATYEQYF.

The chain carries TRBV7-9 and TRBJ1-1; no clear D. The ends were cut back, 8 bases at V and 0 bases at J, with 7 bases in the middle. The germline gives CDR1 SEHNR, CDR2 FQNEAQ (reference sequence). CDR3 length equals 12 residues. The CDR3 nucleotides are TGTGCCAGCGACGGATTGAACACTGAAGCTTTCTTT. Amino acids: CASDGLNTEAFF.

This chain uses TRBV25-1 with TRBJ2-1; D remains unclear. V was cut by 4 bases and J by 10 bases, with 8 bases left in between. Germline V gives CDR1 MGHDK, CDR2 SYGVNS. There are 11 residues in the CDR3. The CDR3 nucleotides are TGTGCCAGCAGTGCTTTGGAAGAGCAGTTCTTC. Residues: CASSALEEQFF. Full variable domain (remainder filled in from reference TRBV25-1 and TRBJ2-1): EADIYQTPRYLVIGTGKKITLECSQTMGHDKMYWYQQDPGMELHLIHYSYGVNSTEKGDLSSESTVSRIRTEHFPLTLESARPSHTSQYLCASSALEEQFFGPGTRLTVL.

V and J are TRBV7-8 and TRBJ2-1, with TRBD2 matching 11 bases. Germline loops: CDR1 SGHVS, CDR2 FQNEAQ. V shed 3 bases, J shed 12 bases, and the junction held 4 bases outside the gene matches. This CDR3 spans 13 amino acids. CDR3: CASSLVGLAGQFF. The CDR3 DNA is TGTGCCAGCAGCTTGGTAGGACTAGCGGGGCAGTTCTTC. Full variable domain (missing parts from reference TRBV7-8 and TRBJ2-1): GAGVSQSPRYKVAKRGQDVALRCDPISGHVSLFWYQQALGQGPEFLTYFQNEAQLDKSGLPSDRFFAERPEGSVSTLKIQRTQQEDSAVYLCASSLVGLAGQFFGPGTRLTVL.

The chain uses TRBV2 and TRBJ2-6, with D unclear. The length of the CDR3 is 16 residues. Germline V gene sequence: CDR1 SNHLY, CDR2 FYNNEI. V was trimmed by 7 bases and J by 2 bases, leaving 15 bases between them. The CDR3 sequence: CASTAKRSPGANVLTF. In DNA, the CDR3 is TGTGCCAGCACCGCCAAGCGCAGCCCTGGGGCCAACGTCCTGACTTTC.

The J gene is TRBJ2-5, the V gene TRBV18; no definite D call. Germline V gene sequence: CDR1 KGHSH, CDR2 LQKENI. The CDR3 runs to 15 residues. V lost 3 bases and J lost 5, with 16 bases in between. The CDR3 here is CASSPIRPDPETQYF. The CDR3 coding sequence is TGTGCCAGCTCACCGATCAGGCCCGATCCGGAGACCCAGTACTTC.

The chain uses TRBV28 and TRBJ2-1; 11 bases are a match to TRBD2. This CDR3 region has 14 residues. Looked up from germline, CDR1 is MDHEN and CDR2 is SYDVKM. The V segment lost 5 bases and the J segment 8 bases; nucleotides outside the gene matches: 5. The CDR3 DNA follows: TGTGCCAGCAGTACTAGCGGGAGTGTATATGAGCAGTTCTTC. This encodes CASSTSGSVYEQFF.